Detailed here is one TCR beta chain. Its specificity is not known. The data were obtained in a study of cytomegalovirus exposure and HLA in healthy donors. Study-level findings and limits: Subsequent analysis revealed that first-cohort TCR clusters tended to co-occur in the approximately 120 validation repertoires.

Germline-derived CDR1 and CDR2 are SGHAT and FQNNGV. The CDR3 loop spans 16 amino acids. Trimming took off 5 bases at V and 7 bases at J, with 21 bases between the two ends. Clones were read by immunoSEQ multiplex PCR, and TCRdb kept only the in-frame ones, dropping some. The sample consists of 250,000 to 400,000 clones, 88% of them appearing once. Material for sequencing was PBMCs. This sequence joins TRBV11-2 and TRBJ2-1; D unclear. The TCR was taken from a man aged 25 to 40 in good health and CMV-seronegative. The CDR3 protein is CASSPKASEFSNEQFF. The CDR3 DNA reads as TGTGCCAGCAGCCCAAAAGCTAGTGAGTTCAGTAATGAGCAGTTCTTC.